These 7 T cell receptor beta chains share one sample of origin, sequenced in a study of breast tumors, draining lymph nodes, adjacent tissues. Each CDR3 protein gets one entry after TCRdb re-called the multiplex PCR reads with MiXCR. Among around 15,000 distinct CDR3 sequences, under 60% were seen once, and the ten largest hold roughly 15%. Sequencing used tumor-adjacent breast tissue. These receptors originate from a female donor with breast cancer. Some clones in this sample may be carry-over from other donors' samples.

The chain carries TRBV5-6 and TRBJ2-2, with 7 bases aligning to TRBD1. The CDR3 runs to 16 residues. The trim removed 4 bases at V and 3 bases at J, leaving 9 bases unmatched. The germline V gene has CDR1 SGHDT and CDR2 YYEEEE. The CDR3 DNA reads TGTGCCAGCAGCGGCTTCGACAGGGCCCACACCGGGGAGCTGTTTTTT. This gives the protein CASSGFDRAHTGELFF.

In its sample, this clonotype was seen many times. The CDR3 reads CASSSGLASSTDTQYF. The CDR3 DNA reads as TGTGCCAGTAGTAGCGGACTAGCGTCTAGCACAGATACGCAGTATTTT. This chain links TRBV19 with TRBJ2-3; 9 bases align to TRBD2. The CDR3 has 16 amino acids. Germline V gives CDR1 LNHDA, CDR2 SQIVND (reference sequence). Trimming cost V 4 bases and J 0 bases; bases outside gene matches: 5.

The rearrangement uses TRBV12-3 or TRBV12-4 and TRBJ1-6; the D is unclear. The CDR3 runs to 13 residues. The V gene lost 1 base and the J gene lost 8 bases, with 6 bases spanning the gap. The CDR3 protein is CASSLVADSPLHF. The CDR3 DNA reads as TGTGCCAGCAGTTTAGTGGCGGATTCACCCCTCCACTTT.

This clonotype occurred many times. The chain uses TRBV5-4 and TRBJ2-5; D is unresolved. V was shortened by 1 base and J by 4 bases, with 8 bases between the two germline ends. CDR3 length equals 13 residues. The germline CDR1 and CDR2 sequences are SGHNT and YYREEE (reference sequence). CDR3 residues: CASSLLVGETQYF. Written as DNA, the CDR3 is TGTGCCAGCAGCTTGCTAGTGGGAGAGACCCAGTACTTC.

This clonotype has ten or more counts. The J gene is TRBJ1-1, the V gene TRBV20-1, with TRBD1 as a possible D gene (5 bases). V was trimmed by 1 base and J by 5 bases, leaving 14 bases between them. This CDR3 has 14 amino acids. Germline CDR1 is DFQATT and CDR2 is SNEGSKA (reference sequence). The CDR3 region is CSARGWGTNTEAFF. CDR3 DNA: TGCAGTGCTAGAGGTTGGGGCACGAATACTGAAGCTTTCTTT.

This sequence joins TRBV6-5 and TRBJ1-1; 10 bases fit TRBD1. The CDR3 loop spans 17 amino acids. V was clipped by 6 bases and J by 1 base; unmatched bases: 11. Germline CDR1 MNHEY, CDR2 SVGAGI. CDR3 region: CASSAGTGQGGNTEAFF. For the CDR3, the DNA is TGTGCCAGCAGCGCTGGAACAGGACAGGGGGGGAACACTGAAGCTTTCTTT.

About this clonotype: Mismatch with germline at one junction end may stem from a read error. This rearrangement joins TRBV25-1 to TRBJ2-3; D is perhaps TRBD1 (6 bases). Looked up from germline, CDR1 is MGHDK and CDR2 is SYGVNS. This CDR3 is built from 14 residues. The CDR3 DNA sequence: TGTGCCAGCAGTGAGGGGGCAGAAACAGAAACGCAGTATTTT. Protein sequence: CASSEGAETETQYF.